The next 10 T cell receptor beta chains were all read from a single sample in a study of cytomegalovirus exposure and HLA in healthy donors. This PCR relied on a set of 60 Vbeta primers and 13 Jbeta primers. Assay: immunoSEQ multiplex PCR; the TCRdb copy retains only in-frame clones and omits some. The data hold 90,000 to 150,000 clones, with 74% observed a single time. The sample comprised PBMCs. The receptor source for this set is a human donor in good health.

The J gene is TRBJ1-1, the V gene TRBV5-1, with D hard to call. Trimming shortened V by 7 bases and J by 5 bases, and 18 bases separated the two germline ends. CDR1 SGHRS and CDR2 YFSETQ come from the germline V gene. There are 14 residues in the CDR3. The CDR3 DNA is TGCGCCAGCTCTCTTCGAGACACGGCGACTGAAGCTTTCTTT. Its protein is CASSLRDTATEAFF.

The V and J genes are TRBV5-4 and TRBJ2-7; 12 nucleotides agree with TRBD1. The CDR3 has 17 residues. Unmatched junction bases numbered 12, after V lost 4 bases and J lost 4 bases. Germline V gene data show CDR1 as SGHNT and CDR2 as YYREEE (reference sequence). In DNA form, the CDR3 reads TGTGCCAGCAGCCTGGGACAGGGGGCGACTGCCTTTTACGAGCAGTACTTC. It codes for CASSLGQGATAFYEQYF. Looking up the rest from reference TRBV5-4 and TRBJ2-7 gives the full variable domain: ETGVTQSPTHLIKTRGQQVTLRCSSQSGHNTVSWYQQALGQGPQFIFQYYREEENGRGNFPPRFSGLQFPNYSSELNVNALELDDSALYLCASSLGQGATAFYEQYFGPGTRLTVT.

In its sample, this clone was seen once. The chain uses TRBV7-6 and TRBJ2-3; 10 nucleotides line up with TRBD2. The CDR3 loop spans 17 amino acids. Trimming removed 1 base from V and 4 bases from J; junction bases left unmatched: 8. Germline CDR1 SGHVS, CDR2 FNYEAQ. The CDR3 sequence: CASSLEASGSYADTQYF. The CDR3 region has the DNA TGTGCCAGCAGCTTAGAGGCTAGCGGGAGTTACGCAGATACGCAGTATTTT. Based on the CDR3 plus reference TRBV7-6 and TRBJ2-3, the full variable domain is GAGVSQSPRYKVTKRGQDVALRCDPISGHVSLYWYRQALGQGPEFLTYFNYEAQQDKSGLPNDRFSAERPEGSISTLTIQRTEQRDSAMYRCASSLEASGSYADTQYFGPGTRLTVL.

In DNA form, the CDR3 reads TGTGCCAGCAGGGGAGTTTACAATGAGCAGTTCTTC. It translates to CASRGVYNEQFF. The chain uses TRBV9 and TRBJ2-1; TRBD2 is a possible D gene (5 bases). The CDR3 length is 12 residues. Deletions cut 5 bases from V and 4 bases from J, with 7 bases between. The V gene's germline CDR1 is SGDLS and CDR2 YYNGEE.

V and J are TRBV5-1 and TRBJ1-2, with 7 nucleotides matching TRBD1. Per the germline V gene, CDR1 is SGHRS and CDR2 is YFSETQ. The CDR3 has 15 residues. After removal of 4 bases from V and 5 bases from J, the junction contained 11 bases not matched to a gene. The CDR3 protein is CASSVRQGAPYGYTF. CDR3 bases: TGCGCCAGCAGCGTCCGACAGGGAGCCCCATATGGCTACACCTTC.

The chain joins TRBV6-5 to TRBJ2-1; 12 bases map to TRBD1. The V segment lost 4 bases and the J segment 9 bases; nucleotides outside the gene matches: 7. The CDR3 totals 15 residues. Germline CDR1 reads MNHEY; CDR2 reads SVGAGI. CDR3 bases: TGTGCCAGCAGTTCCCCGGGACAGGGGGCTCGTGAGCAGTTCTTC. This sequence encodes CASSSPGQGAREQFF.

CDR3 sequence: CASTGGSGELFF. The CDR3 nucleotides are TGTGCCAGCACGGGGGGAAGCGGGGAGCTGTTTTTT. The V and J genes are TRBV28 and TRBJ2-2; 7 positions agree with TRBD2. This CDR3 comprises 12 residues. Germline-derived CDR1 and CDR2 are MDHEN and SYDVKM. V shed 7 bases, J shed 7 bases, and the junction held 3 bases outside the gene matches.

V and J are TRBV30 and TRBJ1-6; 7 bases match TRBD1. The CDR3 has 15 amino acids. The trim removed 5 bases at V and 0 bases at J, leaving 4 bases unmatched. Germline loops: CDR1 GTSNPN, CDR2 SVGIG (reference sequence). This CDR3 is CAWSGQSSYNSPLHF. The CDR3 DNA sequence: TGTGCCTGGTCGGGACAGAGCTCCTATAATTCACCCCTCCACTTT.

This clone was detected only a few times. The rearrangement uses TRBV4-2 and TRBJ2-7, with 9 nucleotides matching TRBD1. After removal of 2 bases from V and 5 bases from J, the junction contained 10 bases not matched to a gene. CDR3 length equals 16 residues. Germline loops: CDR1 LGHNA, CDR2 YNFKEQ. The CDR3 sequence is CASSQQAGQGPNEQYF. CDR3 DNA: TGTGCCAGCAGCCAACAAGCCGGACAGGGGCCCAACGAGCAGTACTTC.

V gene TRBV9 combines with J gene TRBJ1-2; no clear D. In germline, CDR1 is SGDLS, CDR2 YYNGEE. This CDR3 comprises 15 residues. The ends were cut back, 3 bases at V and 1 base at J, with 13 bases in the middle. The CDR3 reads CASSAPLAFNYGYTF. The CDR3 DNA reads TGTGCCAGCAGCGCCCCCCTGGCCTTTAACTATGGCTACACCTTC.